The 8 T cell receptor beta chains listed next were all sequenced from one sample in a study of human T cells and chemical hapten exposure. Sequencing started from total RNA isolated from unfractionated whole blood. The library put unique molecular identifiers onto individual cDNA molecules. TCRdb re-called the reads with MiXCR, one entry per CDR3 protein. The table records around 120,000 distinct CDR3 sequences, around 8.5% of them present only once. The sequenced material came from whole blood. Every receptor here comes from a human donor in good health. Some clones in this sample may be carry-over from other donors' samples.

CDR3 sequence: CAISEKGAGGTDTQYF. The CDR3 nucleotides are TGTGCCATCAGTGAGAAGGGAGCGGGAGGCACAGATACGCAGTATTTT. The chain couples TRBV10-3 to TRBJ2-3, with 8 bases aligning to TRBD2. The CDR3 is made up of 16 amino acids. Germline values: CDR1 ENHRY, CDR2 SYGVKD. With V trimmed by 2 bases and J by 1 base, 5 bases remained unmatched.

This clonotype has more than one count but fewer than ten. The V gene is TRBV6-6, the J gene TRBJ1-1; TRBD1 aligns across 8 bases. CDR1 is MNHNY and CDR2 is SVGAGI in the germline V gene (reference sequence). J was trimmed by 4 bases and V by 7 bases; bases with no gene match: 11. The length of the CDR3 is 15 residues. CDR3 bases: TGTGCCAGCAACCTCCGACAGGGGATAAGCACTGAAGCTTTCTTT. This encodes CASNLRQGISTEAFF.

The chain links TRBV20-1 to TRBJ2-1; TRBD2 matches 16 bases. Germline V gene data show CDR1 as DFQATT and CDR2 as SNEGSKA (reference sequence). This CDR3 has 15 amino acids. V was clipped by 4 bases and J by 9 bases; unmatched bases: 6. The CDR3 is CSATDGTSGRGEQFF. CDR3 nucleotide sequence: TGCAGTGCTACTGACGGGACTAGCGGGAGGGGTGAGCAGTTCTTC.

The rearrangement links TRBV12-3 or TRBV12-4 to TRBJ2-1; possible D gene TRBD1, 5 bases. This CDR3 has 16 residues. V lost 3 bases and J 2 bases, leaving 14 bases between the germline ends. CDR3 amino acids: CASSFRVLRAYNEQFF. The CDR3 DNA reads as TGTGCCAGCAGTTTCAGGGTTTTAAGGGCCTACAATGAGCAGTTCTTC.

This clonotype was found a few times. V gene TRBV3-1 combines with J gene TRBJ2-7, with a tentative D call TRBD1 (6 bases). V lost 6 bases and J 2 bases, leaving 14 bases between the germline ends. Germline values: CDR1 LGHDT, CDR2 YNNKEL (reference sequence). CDR3 length equals 14 residues. CDR3 loop: CASRVTRTAYEQYF. In DNA, the CDR3 is TGTGCCAGCAGAGTTACCCGGACAGCCTACGAGCAGTACTTC.

This clonotype was seen at least ten times. This chain links TRBV12-3 or TRBV12-4 with TRBJ1-1; D unclear. The CDR3 is 13 amino acids. Trimming removed 2 bases from V and 1 base from J, with 5 bases in between. DNA of the CDR3: TGTGCCAGCAGTTTACCCGGGAACACTGAAGCTTTCTTT. Translation: CASSLPGNTEAFF.

This clonotype was counted ten times or more. The genes are TRBV10-2 and TRBJ2-5; the D call may be TRBD1 or TRBD2 (6 bases each). This CDR3 is built from 14 residues. With 8 bases removed from V and 1 base from J, the gap between germline ends came to 14 bases. The V gene's germline CDR1 is WSHSY and CDR2 SAAADI. CDR3 loop: CASQVGGLQETQYF. CDR3 sequence (DNA): TGCGCCAGCCAGGTGGGGGGCCTCCAAGAGACCCAGTACTTC.

This clonotype was seen repeatedly, ten times or more. This chain links TRBV6-5 with TRBJ2-5, with D possibly being TRBD1 (5 bases). V shed 6 bases and J shed 9 bases, with 17 bases lying between them. Per the germline V gene, CDR1 is MNHEY and CDR2 is SVGAGI. The CDR3 totals 13 residues. Here the CDR3 reads CASRTTDRWAQYF. The CDR3 region has the DNA TGTGCCAGCAGAACGACAGATAGATGGGCCCAGTACTTC.